These T cell receptor beta chains were read from a single sample in a study of CXCR3-negative and CXCR3-positive naive CD8 T cells. TCRdb re-called the 5' RACE reads and gives one entry per CDR3 protein, without DNA. The table gives around 140,000 distinct CDR3 sequences; the top ten clones make up approximately 0.29% of it. The material sequenced was naive CXCR3- CD8+ T cells from blood. All receptors come from a human donor in good health. Some clones in this sample may be carry-over from other donors' samples. Both conserved end residues are part of each CDR3.

CASSLLFGWNTEAFF	TRBV28	15	TRBJ1-1
CAISGRQTTETQYF	TRBV10-3	14	TRBJ2-5
CASSKGPTTEAFF	TRBV6-1	13	TRBJ1-1
CASSLQTPTQETQYF	TRBV5-1	15	TRBJ2-5
CASSLIPREGETQYF	TRBV5-5	15	TRBJ2-5
CASSLMGPGYEQYF	TRBV7-2	14	TRBJ2-7
CSARDPFGDTQYF	TRBV20-1	13	TRBJ2-3
CASSLSPSGGLHEQYF	TRBV5-6	16	TRBJ2-7
CASSTNYEQYF	TRBV28	11	TRBJ2-7
CASSPGQTPPEAFF	TRBV28	14	TRBJ1-1
CASSFAQGWTEAFF	TRBV27	14	TRBJ1-1
CASTSPDEGYTF	TRBV28	12	TRBJ1-2
CASSQEQGFPSSYEQYF	TRBV4-3	17	TRBJ2-7
CATSREGLAGVRTYNEQFF	TRBV15	19	TRBJ2-1
CASSSPAGGTYSEQFF	TRBV7-9	16	TRBJ2-1
CASSPIAGGPMDEQFF	TRBV7-9	16	TRBJ2-1
CAISGTSSYNEQFF	TRBV10-3	14	TRBJ2-1
CASSPLGGRAYNEQFF	TRBV18	16	TRBJ2-1
CASSLAIQETQYF	TRBV7-9	13	TRBJ2-5
CASRLSGRGGTAGDQPQHF	TRBV12-3/TRBV12-4	19	TRBJ1-5
CASSEASYEKLFF	TRBV25-1	13	TRBJ1-4
CASSLGTSGIGDTQYF	TRBV28	16	TRBJ2-3
CASKWQGAGGANVLTF	TRBV28	16	TRBJ2-6
CASSFEQGSYEQYF	TRBV5-1	14	TRBJ2-7
CASSLRLEGTDTQYF	TRBV5-6	15	TRBJ2-3
CSVLAGDTDTQYF	TRBV29-1	13	TRBJ2-3
CASTQGGSFTEAFF	TRBV28	14	TRBJ1-1
CSVVGGDSEQYF	TRBV29-1	12	TRBJ2-7
CSVGDRGRMNTEAFF	TRBV29-1	15	TRBJ1-1
CSVGTGPLYGYTF	TRBV29-1	13	TRBJ1-2
CASSVGGENTIYF	TRBV9	13	TRBJ1-3
CASSEIWRYNEQFF	TRBV21-1	14	TRBJ2-1
CASSAMGGGWTEAFF	TRBV2	15	TRBJ1-1
CASSLVPTYNEQFF	TRBV12-3/TRBV12-4	14	TRBJ2-1
CASSENGYGYTF	TRBV2	12	TRBJ1-2